This entry lists 11 T cell receptor beta chains sequenced from one sample in a study of blood T cells in healthy people across ages. Alongside a J-beta primer mix, a sample-barcoded 5' primer served in a second PCR lasting 7 to 11 cycles. TCRdb passed the 5' RACE reads through MiXCR, listing each CDR3 protein once. The sample shows approximately 600,000 distinct CDR3 sequences, roughly 58% of them seen only once. Input material: blood. The receptor source for this set is a man aged 55 to 70 in good health.

This clonotype was seen more than once but under ten times. V usage is TRBV12-3 or TRBV12-4 and J usage is TRBJ2-6; D call uncertain. Trimming stripped 6 bases from V and 0 bases from J, with 9 bases between. This CDR3 contains 15 residues. The CDR3 sequence is CASRITLSGANVLTF. For the CDR3, the DNA is TGTGCCAGCAGGATTACTCTCTCTGGGGCCAACGTCCTGACTTTC.

As regards this clonotype: One junction end does not reproduce the germline sequence, and a read error may be involved. The rearrangement uses TRBV18 and TRBJ2-1; 7 nucleotides agree with TRBD2. Germline CDR1 and CDR2: KGHSH and LQKENI. The CDR3 is 14 residues long. This chain's CDR3 is CASSQAGRGNEHFF. The CDR3 coding sequence is TGTGCCAGCTCGCAAGCGGGGAGGGGCAATGAGCATTTCTTC.

As concerns this clonotype: Germline and junction disagree at one end, which may indicate a read error. V is TRBV6-1 and J is TRBJ2-5, with TRBD2 matching over 11 bases. The DNA end is more similar to TRBJ2-7, so the J call may be wrong. This CDR3 region has 14 residues. CDR1 and CDR2 (germline): MNHNS, SASEGT. CDR3 bases: TGTGCTAGCACTACTAGCGGGGGATGGGACGAGCAGTACTTC. Amino acids: CASTTSGGWDEQYF.

This clonotype was observed once. V usage is TRBV29-1 and J usage is TRBJ2-3, with D perhaps assigned TRBD1 or TRBD2 (5 bases each). CDR1 SQVTM and CDR2 ANQGSEA come from the germline V gene. Trimming stripped 3 bases from V and 1 base from J, with 11 bases between. The CDR3 loop spans 14 amino acids. CDR3 sequence (DNA): TGCAGCGTTGACGAGGGGTTCGGCACAGATACGCAGTATTTT. Its translation is CSVDEGFGTDTQYF.

This clonotype was detected a few times. The chain combines TRBV10-3 with TRBJ1-5; the match to TRBD1 covers 7 bases. This CDR3 is built from 14 residues. Germline CDR1 ENHRY, CDR2 SYGVKD. With 6 bases clipped from V and 0 bases from J, the junction kept 2 bases outside the gene matches. The CDR3 DNA is TGTGCCATCAGGGGGGACAGTAGCAATCAGCCCCAGCATTTT. Protein product: CAIRGDSSNQPQHF.

The CDR3: CASSLEEGGGDEQYF. The CDR3 nucleotides are TGTGCCAGCAGCTTAGAGGAGGGGGGGGGAGACGAGCAGTACTTC. The chain has TRBV7-2 and TRBJ2-7, with a possible D match to TRBD2 (7 bases). CDR1 and CDR2 (germline): SGHTA, FQGNSA. The length of the CDR3 is 15 residues. V lost 1 base to trimming and J lost 5 bases, with 15 bases between them.

The table lists this clonotype with a count of one. V and J are TRBV5-1 and TRBJ2-7; D might be TRBD1 or TRBD2, each matching 6 bases. Trimming removed 2 bases from V and 5 bases from J, with 14 bases in between. The germline V gene has CDR1 SGHRS and CDR2 YFSETQ. This CDR3 has 14 amino acids. CDR3 amino acids: CASSFEGGGNEQYF. Here the CDR3 DNA reads TGCGCCAGCAGCTTCGAGGGGGGCGGAAACGAGCAGTACTTC.

This clonotype was recorded only once. V gene TRBV29-1 combines with J gene TRBJ2-5, with 7 nucleotides matching TRBD1. The germline gives CDR1 SQVTM, CDR2 ANQGSEA. The CDR3 totals 13 residues. V trimming: 5 bases; J trimming: 1 base; junction bases outside the gene matches: 4. CDR3 sequence reads: CSVLAGGQETQYF. The CDR3 DNA reads as TGCAGCGTTCTTGCAGGGGGCCAAGAGACCCAGTACTTC.

The rearrangement uses TRBV5-1 and TRBJ2-3; the D gene is possibly TRBD2 (6 bases). Trimming shortened V by 2 bases and J by 6 bases, and 13 bases separated the two germline ends. This CDR3 contains 14 residues. CDR1 SGHRS and CDR2 YFSETQ come from the germline V gene. CDR3 in DNA: TGCGCCAGCAGCTTCGGGACTCACGGCGATACGCAGTATTTT. This translates into CASSFGTHGDTQYF.

The CDR3 sequence: CASSVGGGAGGGETQYF. CDR3 nucleotide sequence: TGTGCCAGCAGCGTAGGAGGTGGAGCGGGGGGAGGGGAGACCCAGTACTTC. The genes are TRBV9 and TRBJ2-5, with TRBD2 matching 9 bases. The germline CDR1 and CDR2 sequences are SGDLS and YYNGEE. The CDR3 sequence is 17 residues long. J was trimmed by 5 bases and V by 0 bases; bases with no gene match: 11.

V usage is TRBV6-2 or TRBV6-3 and J usage is TRBJ1-4, with a tentative D call TRBD1 (6 bases). The germline V gene encodes CDR1 MNHEY and CDR2 SVGEGT. Trimming left V 6 bases short and J 4 bases short, with 18 bases between. CDR3 length equals 16 residues. The CDR3 loop is CASRPQQGRGNEKLFF. The CDR3 region has the DNA TGTGCCAGCAGGCCTCAACAGGGCAGGGGTAATGAAAAACTGTTTTTT.